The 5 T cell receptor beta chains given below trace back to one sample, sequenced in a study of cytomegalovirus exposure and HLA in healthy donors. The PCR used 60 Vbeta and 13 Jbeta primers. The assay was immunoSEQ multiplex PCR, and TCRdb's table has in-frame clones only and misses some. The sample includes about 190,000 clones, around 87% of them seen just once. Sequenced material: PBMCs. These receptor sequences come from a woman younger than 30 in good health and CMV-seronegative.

CDR3 sequence (DNA): TGTGCCAGCTCACTCGTATCCTACAATGAGCAGTTCTTC. Translating it yields CASSLVSYNEQFF. The chain has TRBV18 and TRBJ2-1; D remains unclear. The CDR3 is made up of 13 amino acids. The germline CDR1 and CDR2 sequences are KGHSH and LQKENI. Trimming pared 4 bases from V and 1 base from J, leaving 5 bases between.

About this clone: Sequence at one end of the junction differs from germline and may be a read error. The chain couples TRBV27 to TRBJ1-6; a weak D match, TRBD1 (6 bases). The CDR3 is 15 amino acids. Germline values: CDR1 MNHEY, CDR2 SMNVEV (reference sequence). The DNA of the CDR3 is TGTGCCAGCAGGTTATATACAGGGCGTGATTCACCCCTCCACTTT. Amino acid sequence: CASRLYTGRDSPLHF.

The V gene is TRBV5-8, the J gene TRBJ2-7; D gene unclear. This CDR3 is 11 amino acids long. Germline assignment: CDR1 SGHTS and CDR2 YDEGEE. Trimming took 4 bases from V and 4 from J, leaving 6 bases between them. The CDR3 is CASSLNYEQYF. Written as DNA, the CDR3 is TGTGCCAGCAGCCTAAATTACGAGCAGTACTTC.

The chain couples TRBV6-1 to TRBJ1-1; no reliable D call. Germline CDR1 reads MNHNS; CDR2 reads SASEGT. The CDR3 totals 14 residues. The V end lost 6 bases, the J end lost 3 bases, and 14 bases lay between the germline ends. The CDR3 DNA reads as TGTGCCAGCAGCGCGAGGCCACGAGACACTGAAGCTTTCTTT. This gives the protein CASSARPRDTEAFF.

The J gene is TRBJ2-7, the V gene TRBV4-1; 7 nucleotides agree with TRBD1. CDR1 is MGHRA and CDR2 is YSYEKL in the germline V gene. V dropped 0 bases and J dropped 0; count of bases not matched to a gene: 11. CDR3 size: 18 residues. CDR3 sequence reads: CASSQERKGQRSSYEQYF. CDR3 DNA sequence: TGCGCCAGCAGCCAAGAGCGAAAGGGACAGAGGAGCTCCTACGAGCAGTACTTC.